Listed below are T cell receptor beta chains from one sample, sequenced in a study of T cells after yellow fever vaccination. TCRdb recomputed calls from the 5' RACE reads with MiXCR, one row per CDR3 protein. Of about 400,000 distinct CDR3 sequences listed, under 7.5% are singletons. Material: PBMCs, obtained 5 days after the yellow fever booster vaccination. These receptor sequences come from a man aged 25 to 40 who received the YFV17D yellow fever vaccine. Both conserved end residues are part of each CDR3. D genes are given only for firm matches. Where a row states a size, it is once, few, many or the class of an expanded clone; other rows omit it.

d_gene	abundance	v_gene	j_gene	CDR3aa	CDR3nt
TRBD2	many	TRBV6-4	TRBJ2-1	CASSEGLAGNEQFF	TGTGCCAGCAGTGAGGGACTAGCGGGCAATGAGCAGTTCTTC
TRBD2	NA	TRBV15	TRBJ2-3	CATSTREGRYTQYF	TGTGCCACCAGCACGCGGGAGGGCCGTTATACGCAGTATTTT
TRBD2	NA	TRBV19	TRBJ2-1	CASSGLERLAGSNEQFF	TGTGCCAGTAGTGGCCTGGAAAGACTAGCGGGGAGCAATGAGCAGTTCTTC
TRBD2	NA	TRBV7-2	TRBJ2-1	CASSPGLAGGGEQFF	TGTGCCAGCAGCCCGGGACTAGCGGGAGGCGGGGAGCAGTTCTTC
NA	NA	TRBV11-2	TRBJ1-5	CASSLGPPLGQPQHF	TGTGCCAGCAGCTTAGGACCGCCCTTGGGGCAGCCCCAGCATTTT
NA	NA	TRBV29-1	TRBJ1-1	CSAEGGFDTEAFF	TGCAGCGCCGAGGGGGGCTTTGACACTGAAGCTTTCTTT
NA	few	TRBV20-1	TRBJ2-5	CSARVSRETQYF	TGCAGTGCTAGAGTCTCGAGGGAGACCCAGTACTTC
TRBD2	NA	TRBV7-2	TRBJ2-1	CASSDSSGRSYEQFF	TGTGCCAGCAGCGATTCTAGCGGGAGATCGTATGAGCAGTTCTTC
NA	few	TRBV27	TRBJ2-3	CASKRGGAVGHTQYF	TGTGCCAGCAAACGAGGGGGGGCAGTTGGACATACGCAGTATTTT
NA	NA	TRBV11-2	TRBJ2-7	CASTQWEAGSYEQYF	TGTGCCAGCACCCAGTGGGAGGCGGGATCCTACGAGCAGTACTTC
NA	many	TRBV28	TRBJ1-6	CASSFGGSSYNSPLHF	TGTGCCAGCAGTTTTGGAGGGTCCTCCTATAATTCACCCCTCCACTTT
TRBD2	NA	TRBV18	TRBJ2-7	CASSVGGSHYEQYF	TGTGCCAGCTCAGTGGGAGGGTCTCACTACGAGCAGTACTTC
NA	few	TRBV12-3/TRBV12-4	TRBJ2-4	CASSSSGGGNIQYF	TGTGCCAGCAGCTCCTCGGGGGGCGGAAACATTCAGTACTTC
NA	few	TRBV12-3/TRBV12-4	TRBJ2-3	CASSHRERPDTQYF	TGTGCCAGCAGTCATCGGGAGAGACCCGATACGCAGTATTTT
TRBD1	few	TRBV5-1	TRBJ2-3	CASSLHGQGTDTQYF	TGCGCCAGCAGCTTGCACGGACAGGGCACAGATACGCAGTATTTT
TRBD2	NA	TRBV12-3/TRBV12-4	TRBJ2-3	CASTLGTSGSLSTDTQYF	TGTGCCAGCACCTTAGGGACTAGCGGGAGTCTCAGCACAGATACGCAGTATTTT
NA	NA	TRBV7-2	TRBJ2-5	CASSLAHLRRGPGKTQYF	TGTGCCAGCAGCTTAGCCCACTTGCGTCGGGGGCCTGGGAAGACCCAGTACTTC
TRBD2	NA	TRBV12-3/TRBV12-4	TRBJ2-4	CACCSSTSGRRAKNIQYF	TGTGCCTGCTGTTCCTCGACTAGCGGGAGACGGGCCAAAAACATTCAGTACTTC
NA	few	TRBV4-3	TRBJ1-1	CASSQDRGGNTEAFF	TGCGCCAGCAGCCAAGATAGGGGGGGCAACACTGAAGCTTTCTTT
NA	NA	TRBV7-8	TRBJ2-5	CASSPTGSLGKTQYF	TGTGCCAGCAGCCCTACAGGGTCGTTGGGAAAGACCCAGTACTTC